The 8 T cell receptor beta chains below all came from one sample that was sequenced in a study of OX40 agonist ivuxolimab in advanced cancers. Method: immunoSEQ multiplex PCR; TCRdb's copy keeps in-frame clones and lacks some. Seen here are about 79,000 clones, 70% to 85% observed once, and the top ten hold less than 4.5%. Here the sequenced sample was CD4+ or CD8+ T cells sorted from blood, taken in a trial of the OX40 agonist ivuxolimab. The receptor set was obtained from an adult with an advanced solid tumor such as melanoma, head and neck, liver or kidney cancer.

This chain connects TRBV19 to TRBJ2-4; D might be TRBD1 (7 bases). CDR3 length: 14 amino acids. CDR1 is LNHDA, CDR2 SQIVND, per germline (reference sequence). Trimming shortened V by 4 bases and J by 8 bases, and 15 bases separated the two germline ends. The CDR3 region is CASSTETGRYIQYF. CDR3 DNA sequence: TGTGCCAGTAGTACCGAGACAGGGAGGTACATTCAGTACTTC.

The gene calls are TRBV4-1 and TRBJ2-1; 7 positions match TRBD1. The germline V gene encodes CDR1 MGHRA and CDR2 YSYEKL. The CDR3 extends over 19 amino acids. J was trimmed by 0 bases and V by 2 bases; bases with no gene match: 13. CDR3 protein: CASSQKSVFDRVSYNEQFF. The CDR3, as DNA: TGCGCCAGCAGCCAAAAGTCCGTCTTCGACAGGGTCTCCTACAATGAGCAGTTCTTC.

The chain links TRBV6-6 to TRBJ1-4; no definite D call. Germline values: CDR1 MNHNY, CDR2 SVGAGI (reference sequence). The CDR3 has 15 amino acids. Trimming took off 6 bases at V and 0 bases at J, with 11 bases between the two ends. The CDR3 region is CASSLWTATNEKLFF. The CDR3 DNA sequence: TGTGCCAGCAGCCTGTGGACGGCAACTAATGAAAAACTGTTTTTT.

The J gene is TRBJ2-3, the V gene TRBV4-1; 7 nucleotides line up with TRBD1. The germline CDR1 and CDR2 sequences are MGHRA and YSYEKL. V lost 0 bases and J lost 10; bases outside the gene matches: 7. The CDR3 has 14 amino acids. The DNA for the CDR3 is TGCGCCAGCAGCCAAGATGGTACAGGGGCCTCGCAGTATTTT. It specifies CASSQDGTGASQYF.

The rearrangement uses TRBV2 and TRBJ2-7, with D possibly TRBD1 on 6 matching bases. The CDR3 has 12 amino acids. From germline, CDR1 is SNHLY and CDR2 FYNNEI. With 10 bases removed from V and 2 bases from J, the gap between germline ends came to 12 bases. CDR3 coding DNA: TGTGCCACCACCGACAGGACCTACGAGCAGTACTTC. Residues: CATTDRTYEQYF. Based on the CDR3 plus reference TRBV2 and TRBJ2-7, the full variable domain is EPEVTQTPSHQVTQMGQEVILRCVPISNHLYFYWYRQILGQKVEFLVSFYNNEISEKSEIFDDQFSVERPDGSNFTLKIRSTKLEDSAMYFCATTDRTYEQYFGPGTRLTVT.

This clone occurred many times. The V call is TRBV2, the J call TRBJ2-7, with no clear D. Germline-derived CDR1 and CDR2 are SNHLY and FYNNEI. V was cut by 1 base and J by 0 bases, with 10 bases left in between. The CDR3 runs 15 residues. The CDR3 here is CASSEGIGNSYEQYF. CDR3 sequence (DNA): TGTGCCAGCAGTGAAGGGATTGGCAACTCCTACGAGCAGTACTTC.

This chain connects TRBV5-4 to TRBJ1-1; maybe TRBD1 (5 bases). Germline CDR1 and CDR2: SGHNT and YYREEE (reference sequence). The CDR3 runs 15 residues. V was trimmed by 0 bases and J by 1 base, leaving 10 bases between them. The DNA for the CDR3 is TGTGCCAGCAGCTTGGGAGGGGCGGGGAACACTGAAGCTTTCTTT. Its protein product is CASSLGGAGNTEAFF.

The chain recombines TRBV5-4 with TRBJ2-1, with TRBD1 as a possible D gene (6 bases). Between the trimmed V and J ends, which lost 4 bases and 7 bases, there was a span of 15 bases. Germline V CDR1 and CDR2: SGHNT, YYREEE (reference sequence). There are 14 residues in the CDR3. Here the CDR3 DNA reads TGTGCCAGCAGCCAGGGGTACAGGGAGAATGAGCAGTTCTTC. It specifies CASSQGYRENEQFF.